The 19 T cell receptor beta chains in this list originate from one sample, sequenced in a study of blood T cell repertoires in COVID-19. Clones were read by immunoSEQ multiplex PCR, and TCRdb kept only the in-frame ones, dropping some. This sample has more than 95,000 clones, with roughly 90% found just once. Specimen: peripheral blood. Receptors originate from a woman of 80 years or more with acute or convalescent COVID-19.

The chain links TRBV7-3 to TRBJ2-7; D gene unclear. The germline V and J ends were trimmed by 0 bases and 0 bases, with 6 bases remaining between them. The CDR3 spans 14 residues. CDR1 SGHTA and CDR2 FQGTGA come from the germline V gene. Written as DNA, the CDR3 is TGTGCCAGCAGCTTAACCCCAAACTCCTACGAGCAGTACTTC. Its translation: CASSLTPNSYEQYF.

This rearrangement joins TRBV15 to TRBJ2-3; 8 positions agree with TRBD2. The trim removed 5 bases at V and 2 bases at J, leaving 6 bases unmatched. This CDR3 region has 15 residues. Germline CDR1 is LNHNV and CDR2 is YYDKDF (reference sequence). The CDR3 reads CATSVRGGFTDTQYF. In nucleotides, the CDR3 is TGTGCCACCAGCGTACGGGGGGGCTTCACAGATACGCAGTATTTT. Variable domain in full (rest from reference TRBV15 and TRBJ2-3): DAMVIQNPRYQVTQFGKPVTLSCSQTLNHNVMYWYQQKSSQAPKLLFHYYDKDFNNEADTPDNFQSRRPNTSFCFLDIRSPGLGDTAMYLCATSVRGGFTDTQYFGPGTRLTVL.

This chain connects TRBV18 to TRBJ2-3; D may be TRBD2 (5 bases). Germline CDR1 and CDR2: KGHSH and LQKENI. The CDR3 has 15 residues. Trimming removed 0 bases from V and 1 base from J, with 8 bases in between. CDR3 region: CASSPPGAGTDTQYF. Here the CDR3 DNA reads TGTGCCAGCTCACCACCGGGAGCGGGCACAGATACGCAGTATTTT.

The V gene is TRBV28, the J gene TRBJ1-5; D unclear. Trimming shortened V by 5 bases and J by 0 bases, and 17 bases separated the two germline ends. CDR1 MDHEN and CDR2 SYDVKM come from the germline V gene. The CDR3 covers 17 residues. The CDR3 region has the DNA TGTGCCAGCAGTGGCGGACTGTCCAGTTATAGCAATCAGCCCCAGCATTTT. Translating gives CASSGGLSSYSNQPQHF.

A word on this clone: The junction does not match germline at one end; this may be a read error. The chain carries TRBV20-1 and TRBJ2-7; TRBD2 matches 11 bases. This CDR3 has 12 amino acids. Germline V lookup: CDR1 DFQATT, CDR2 SNEGSKA (reference sequence). CDR3 amino acids: CSASHAGLAEFF. DNA for the CDR3: TGCAGTGCTAGTCATGCGGGACTAGCGGAGTTCTTC.

This chain uses TRBV4-1 with TRBJ2-1; 9 bases are a match to TRBD2. Germline V lookup: CDR1 MGHRA, CDR2 YSYEKL. J lost 6 bases, V lost 1 base, and 16 bases had no gene match. The CDR3 extends over 19 amino acids. The CDR3 nucleotides are TGCGCCAGCAGCCAAGGGTTACTAGCGGGTGCCCTAAGGGGCAATGAGCAGTTCTTC. This gives the protein CASSQGLLAGALRGNEQFF.

The genes are TRBV5-6 and TRBJ1-4; D remains ambiguous. The CDR3 extends over 15 amino acids. Deletions cut 2 bases from V and 4 bases from J, with 12 bases between. The V gene's germline CDR1 is SGHDT and CDR2 YYEEEE. The CDR3 sequence is CASSLRHLRNEKLFF. The CDR3 nucleotides are TGTGCCAGCAGCTTACGACACCTACGTAATGAAAAACTGTTTTTT.

With regard to this clone: This CDR3 is also generated by other DNA sequences in the sample. The rearrangement joins TRBV6-5 to TRBJ1-6; maybe TRBD1 (5 bases). V was cut by 6 bases and J by 7 bases, with 7 bases left in between. This CDR3 is built from 12 residues. The germline CDR1 and CDR2 sequences are MNHEY and SVGAGI. The CDR3 is CASRAGNSPLHF. The CDR3 bases are TGTGCCAGCAGAGCAGGGAATTCACCCCTCCACTTT.

This clone was counted a single time. The chain uses TRBV9 and TRBJ2-2; D might be TRBD1 (6 bases). This CDR3 is 16 amino acids long. V was clipped by 2 bases and J by 1 base, with 12 bases between them. CDR1 is SGDLS, CDR2 YYNGEE, per germline. The CDR3 here is CASSVQVQGNTGELFF. DNA of the CDR3: TGTGCCAGCAGCGTCCAGGTACAGGGGAACACCGGGGAGCTGTTTTTT.

This chain uses TRBV29-1 with TRBJ1-1, with D maybe TRBD1 (5 bases). Per the germline V gene, CDR1 is SQVTM and CDR2 is ANQGSEA. The V gene lost 2 bases and the J gene lost 8 bases, with 12 bases spanning the gap. The CDR3 spans 12 residues. The CDR3 region is CSVERTTREAFF. For the CDR3, the DNA is TGCAGCGTTGAAAGGACAACACGGGAAGCTTTCTTT.

This chain uses TRBV11-2 with TRBJ1-6; tentatively, D is TRBD1 (6 bases). V was shortened by 5 bases and J by 8 bases, with 19 bases between the two germline ends. Germline-derived CDR1 and CDR2 are SGHAT and FQNNGV. This CDR3 region has 16 residues. CDR3 amino acids: CASSTSGQGRDSPLHF. The CDR3 region has the DNA TGTGCCAGCAGCACTAGCGGTCAGGGGAGGGATTCACCCCTCCACTTT.

The CDR3 coding sequence is TGTGCCACCAGCATCGACAGGGATCCGGATGAAAAACTGTTTTTT. Protein sequence: CATSIDRDPDEKLFF. The rearrangement links TRBV15 to TRBJ1-4, with TRBD1 matching 7 bases. J lost 6 bases, V lost 4 bases, and 8 bases had no gene match. From germline, CDR1 is LNHNV and CDR2 YYDKDF (reference sequence). This CDR3 spans 15 amino acids.

CDR3 region: CASRLGFGQALYEQYF. The CDR3 DNA follows: TGTGCAAGTCGCTTAGGATTTGGACAGGCTCTCTACGAGCAGTACTTC. The chain carries TRBV12-2 and TRBJ2-7; the listed D gene, TRBD1, was not tested against the DNA. TRBV12-2 is a listed pseudogene. The CDR3 contains 16 residues.

V gene TRBV2 combines with J gene TRBJ1-1; D is possibly TRBD1 (5 bases). Germline V gives CDR1 SNHLY, CDR2 FYNNEI. V was cut by 3 bases and J by 5 bases, with 22 bases left in between. This CDR3 has 17 residues. The CDR3 bases are TGTGCCAGCAGTGAGGAGACAGTACGGTGGGGAACAACTGAAGCTTTCTTT. Translated: CASSEETVRWGTTEAFF.

V and J are TRBV6-5 and TRBJ1-1, with a weak D call TRBD1 (5 bases). V was cut by 4 bases and J by 2 bases, with 8 bases left in between. There are 13 residues in the CDR3. Germline V gives CDR1 MNHEY, CDR2 SVGAGI. In DNA form, the CDR3 reads TGTGCCAGCAGTTCGCAGGGTAACACTGAAGCTTTCTTT. Amino acids: CASSSQGNTEAFF.

This sequence joins TRBV5-1 and TRBJ1-2, with TRBD1 matching over 7 bases. Germline CDR1 reads SGHRS; CDR2 reads YFSETQ. This CDR3 contains 13 residues. J lost 7 bases, V lost 1 base, and 4 bases had no gene match. Here the CDR3 DNA reads TGCGCCAGCAGCTTGACAGGGGAGTTTGGCTACACCTTC. Amino acids: CASSLTGEFGYTF.

The chain recombines TRBV21-1 with TRBJ2-2; no check of the table's D call, TRBD1, against the DNA was made. TRBV21-1 is deemed a pseudogene. This CDR3 contains 14 residues. CDR3 nucleotides: TGTGCCAGCGGACAGGGGACGAGCACCGGGGAGCTGTTTTTT. It translates to CASGQGTSTGELFF.

This chain links TRBV12-3 or TRBV12-4 with TRBJ2-1; TRBD2 agrees at 9 bases. With V trimmed by 10 bases and J by 8 bases, 6 bases remained unmatched. The CDR3 is 12 amino acids. Here the CDR3 reads CATRGLAYEQFF. The CDR3 nucleotides read TGTGCCACGAGGGGACTAGCCTATGAGCAGTTCTTC.

The genes are TRBV14 and TRBJ2-7; D call uncertain. CDR3 length: 13 residues. V was pared by 0 bases and J by 3 bases, with 6 bases between. CDR1 SGHDN and CDR2 FVKESK come from the germline V gene. The CDR3 DNA reads TGTGCCAGCAGCCAAGATCCAAACTACGAGCAGTACTTC. Residues: CASSQDPNYEQYF.